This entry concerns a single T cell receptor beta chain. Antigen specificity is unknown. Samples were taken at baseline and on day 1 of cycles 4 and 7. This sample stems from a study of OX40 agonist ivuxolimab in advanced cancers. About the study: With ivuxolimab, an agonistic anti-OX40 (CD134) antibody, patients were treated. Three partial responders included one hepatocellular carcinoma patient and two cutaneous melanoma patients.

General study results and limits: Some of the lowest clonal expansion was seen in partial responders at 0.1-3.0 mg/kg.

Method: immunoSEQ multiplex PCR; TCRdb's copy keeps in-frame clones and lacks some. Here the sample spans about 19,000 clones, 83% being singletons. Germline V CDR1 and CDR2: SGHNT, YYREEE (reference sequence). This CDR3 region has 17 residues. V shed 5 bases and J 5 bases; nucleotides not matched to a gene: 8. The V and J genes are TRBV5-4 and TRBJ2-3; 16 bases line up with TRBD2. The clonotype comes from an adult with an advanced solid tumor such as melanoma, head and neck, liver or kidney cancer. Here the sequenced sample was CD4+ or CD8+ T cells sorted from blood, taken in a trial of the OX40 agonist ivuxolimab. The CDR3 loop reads CASSNTGTSGREDTQYF. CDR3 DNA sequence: TGTGCCAGCAGTAACACCGGGACTAGCGGGAGGGAAGATACGCAGTATTTT.